This T cell receptor beta chain was captured by sequencing in a study of T cells after yellow fever vaccination. In the study overall: For low cell numbers, libraries were made with SMART-Seq v4 Ultra Low Input. Findings of the study overall: Contaminants from the bulk population, in the form of abundant clonotypes, could be found in FACS-sorted repertoires. A secondary response was less intense yet reached its peak sooner, at day 5 versus 15.

This clonotype was detected many times. Its antigen remains unknown. 5'RACE template switching generated TCR cDNA, adding a universal primer site and UMIs. One entry per CDR3 protein results from TCRdb running MiXCR on the 5' RACE reads. The sample carries 250,000 or so distinct CDR3 sequences, 3.6% recorded once. CDR1 is SGHRS, CDR2 YFSETQ, per germline. V was shortened by 0 bases and J by 4 bases, with 14 bases between the two germline ends. The CDR3 is 16 residues long. The V gene is TRBV5-1, the J gene TRBJ2-1, with D perhaps TRBD1 or TRBD2 (5 bases each). Sequences were derived from PBMCs, sampled 15 days after the yellow fever booster vaccination. The clonotype comes from a man aged 18 to 29 who received the YFV17D yellow fever vaccine. The CDR3 loop reads CASSLDGSGLYNEQFF. CDR3 coding DNA: TGCGCCAGCAGCTTGGACGGGTCGGGGCTTTACAATGAGCAGTTCTTC. Full variable domain (remainder filled in from reference TRBV5-1 and TRBJ2-1): KAGVTQTPRYLIKTRGQQVTLSCSPISGHRSVSWYQQTPGQGLQFLFEYFSETQRNKGNFPGRFSGRQFSNSRSEMNVSTLELGDSALYLCASSLDGSGLYNEQFFGPGTRLTVL.